This T cell receptor (beta chain) is from a study of regulatory T cells in long-lasting Graves disease. Ten or more counts support this clonotype. Sequencing libraries for TCR beta were prepared with iRepertoire HTBI primers and Arm-PCR of CDR3 regions. TCRdb passed the multiplex PCR reads through MiXCR, listing each CDR3 protein once. Here the sample spans a few hundred thousand distinct CDR3 sequences, approximately 18% being singletons. The CDR3 is 14 amino acids. Trimming took off 0 bases at V and 6 bases at J, with 11 bases between the two ends. In germline, CDR1 is MRHNA, CDR2 SNTAGT. Noted time point: newly diagnosed GD, antithyroid drugs for less than 3 months. Extracted PBMC RNA gave rise to the TCR library. These same records also appear under a second study, on T cells in Graves' hyperthyroidism and ophthalmopathy.

This TCR came from a young woman with Graves disease. Sequenced here: peripheral blood mononuclear cells (PBMCs), sampled at new diagnosis, from a patient treated with antithyroid drugs. The J gene is TRBJ1-2, the V gene TRBV6-4; D gene ambiguous. CDR3: CASSDSRRSNGYTF. The CDR3 nucleotides are TGTGCCAGCAGTGACTCTCGCAGGTCAAATGGCTACACCTTC.